The following is a T cell receptor (beta chain) sequence with its context. Its antigen remains unknown. This sample was included in a study of neoadjuvant nivolumab and ipilimumab in lung cancer. This table comes from immunoSEQ multiplex PCR, and its TCRdb copy is limited to in-frame clones, with some not included. The table has 6,000 or so clones, approximately 64% seen once. V dropped 7 bases and J dropped 1; count of bases not matched to a gene: 2. The CDR3 contains 13 residues. Germline CDR1 reads WSHSY; CDR2 reads SAAADI. Overall study results and limits: Compared with tumor-adjacent uninvolved lung, resected tumors showed greater richness and clonality. Resected-tumor TCR richness correlated positively with pretherapy blood richness. Pathologic regression was not significantly tied to TCR clonality.

The TCR comes from an adult with non-small cell lung cancer. The chain carries TRBV10-2 and TRBJ2-3; 7 bases map to TRBD2. The specimen comprised tumor tissue, sampled after neoadjuvant nivolumab, alone or with ipilimumab, at or shortly before surgery. The CDR3 protein is CASNGLGTDTQYF. CDR3 bases: TGCGCCAGCAACGGACTAGGCACAGATACGCAGTATTTT.